The 32 T cell receptor beta chains in this list originate from one sample, sequenced in a study of radiotherapy plus CTLA-4 blockade in lung cancer. This table comes from immunoSEQ multiplex PCR, and its TCRdb copy is limited to in-frame clones, with some not included. The data contain roughly 66,000 clones, around 83% of them seen just once; the ten biggest clones take up 4%. Source: peripheral blood, taken from a patient treated with radiotherapy plus ipilimumab. Receptor source: a human donor with non-small cell lung cancer who had a partial response to radiotherapy plus ipilimumab.

The chain links TRBV6-7 to TRBJ2-1; TRBD2 matches 15 bases. TRBV6-7 belongs to the ORF category, with a function that is uncertain. The CDR3 extends over 18 amino acids. The V gene end was trimmed by 5 bases and the J gene end by 2 bases; junction bases not matched to a gene: 7. CDR3 sequence (DNA): TGTGCCAGCAGTCATCGGACTAGCGGGAGGGTCCCCTACAATGAGCAGTTCTTC. Translation: CASSHRTSGRVPYNEQFF.

This sequence joins TRBV7-9 and TRBJ1-1; 7 bases map to TRBD1. CDR3 length equals 14 residues. The V gene end was trimmed by 3 bases and the J gene end by 6 bases; junction bases not matched to a gene: 7. Per germline, CDR1 SEHNR and CDR2 FQNEAQ (reference sequence). CDR3 in DNA: TGTGCCAGCAGCTTCGACAGGGCGGGCGCTGAAGCTTTCTTT. This translates into CASSFDRAGAEAFF.

The V call is TRBV11-2, the J call TRBJ2-2, with D tentatively TRBD2 (5 bases). The germline V and J ends were trimmed by 5 bases and 0 bases, with 16 bases remaining between them. The CDR3 spans 17 residues. CDR1 and CDR2 from the germline V gene are SGHAT and FQNNGV. CDR3 nucleotides: TGTGCCAGCAGCCCCCAAGCGGTGAGGGCGAACACCGGGGAGCTGTTTTTT. This sequence encodes CASSPQAVRANTGELFF.

The rearrangement uses TRBV2 and TRBJ1-1; D unresolved. CDR1 SNHLY and CDR2 FYNNEI come from the germline V gene. Deletions cut 2 bases from V and 13 bases from J, with 14 bases between. The CDR3 runs to 12 residues. CDR3 loop: CASSENAGVGFF. CDR3 DNA sequence: TGTGCCAGCAGTGAAAATGCAGGCGTGGGTTTCTTT.

The rearrangement links TRBV29-1 to TRBJ2-5; D unresolved. Per the germline V gene, CDR1 is SQVTM and CDR2 is ANQGSEA. The length of the CDR3 is 12 residues. V was cut by 3 bases and J by 4 bases, with 9 bases left in between. CDR3 sequence: CSVEVSGETQYF. The CDR3 DNA is TGCAGCGTTGAGGTCTCGGGAGAGACCCAGTACTTC.

V gene TRBV4-1 combines with J gene TRBJ2-4, with D possibly TRBD2 on 5 matching bases. Trimming took 5 bases from V and 2 from J, leaving 16 bases between them. Per the germline V gene, CDR1 is MGHRA and CDR2 is YSYEKL. The CDR3 covers 16 residues. The CDR3 DNA reads TGCGCCAGCAGCGGCACCGGCAGCGGATCCAAAAACATTCAGTACTTC. Its translation: CASSGTGSGSKNIQYF.

The CDR3 here is CASSFRGGLAVNSYNEQFF. The CDR3 coding sequence is TGTGCCAGCAGTTTTAGGGGAGGCCTGGCTGTTAACTCCTACAATGAGCAGTTCTTC. The chain couples TRBV27 to TRBJ2-1; possible D gene TRBD2, 6 bases. CDR1 MNHEY and CDR2 SMNVEV come from the germline V gene (reference sequence). The CDR3 is 19 residues long. Trimming cost V 3 bases and J 0 bases, with 21 bases left between them.

As concerns this clone: This specimen includes other DNA sequences encoding the same CDR3. The DNA of the CDR3 is TGTGCCAGCAGTGAGTCGGCGGGAGGTAGCACAGATACGCAGTATTTT. Protein product: CASSESAGGSTDTQYF. The chain carries TRBV6-4 and TRBJ2-3; TRBD2 matches at 8 bases. Per germline, CDR1 MRHNA and CDR2 SNTAGT. V dropped 3 bases and J dropped 0; count of bases not matched to a gene: 5. The length of the CDR3 is 16 residues.

This clone showed up just a few times. The chain uses TRBV5-8 and TRBJ2-1, with 11 bases lining up with TRBD2. Looked up from germline, CDR1 is SGHTS and CDR2 is YDEGEE. The CDR3 is made up of 17 amino acids. Trimming removed 4 bases from V and 8 bases from J; junction bases left unmatched: 14. CDR3 protein: CASSPAQGLAGGHEQFF. For the CDR3, the DNA is TGTGCCAGCAGCCCGGCGCAAGGTCTAGCGGGAGGACATGAGCAGTTCTTC.

The chain recombines TRBV2 with TRBJ1-5, with 9 bases aligning to TRBD1. V lost 7 bases and J lost 6; bases outside the gene matches: 10. This CDR3 has 15 residues. CDR1 and CDR2 (germline): SNHLY, FYNNEI. In nucleotides, the CDR3 is TGTGCCAGCAACGGGAGGGGACAGGGTGTTCAGCCCCAGCATTTT. Amino acids: CASNGRGQGVQPQHF.

V and J are TRBV4-1 and TRBJ2-3; 11 bases line up with TRBD1. V lost 1 base and J lost 4; bases outside the gene matches: 4. In germline, CDR1 is MGHRA, CDR2 YSYEKL. The CDR3 loop spans 16 amino acids. DNA for the CDR3: TGCGCCAGCAGCCAAGTGGGACAGGGGGTTCCAGATACGCAGTATTTT. Residues: CASSQVGQGVPDTQYF.

The chain links TRBV6-5 to TRBJ2-5; 7 bases fit TRBD1. Judging by the DNA end, TRBJ2-7 fits better; the J call may be wrong. The CDR3 sequence is 13 residues long. Germline loops: CDR1 MNHEY, CDR2 SVGAGI. In DNA, the CDR3 is TGTGCCAGCAGGCGTGGGACAGCTTACGAGCAGTACTTC. It codes for CASRRGTAYEQYF.

The chain combines TRBV4-2 with TRBJ2-7; maybe TRBD2 (5 bases). This CDR3 contains 15 residues. Germline V gene lookup returns CDR1 LGHNA and CDR2 YNFKEQ. Trimming left V 1 base short and J 3 bases short, with 13 bases between. The CDR3 protein is CASSQGLGAGYEQYF. DNA for the CDR3: TGTGCCAGCAGCCAAGGGTTGGGTGCGGGCTACGAGCAGTACTTC.

CDR3 in DNA: TGTGCCTGGGATCAGGGGGGAAACACTGAAGCTTTCTTT. Its translation: CAWDQGGNTEAFF. J is TRBJ1-1 and V is TRBV30, with 7 bases fitting TRBD1. CDR3 size: 13 residues. The germline CDR1 and CDR2 sequences are GTSNPN and SVGIG (reference sequence). V was pared by 5 bases and J by 2 bases, with 5 bases of the junction left unmatched. The full variable domain, with the rest looked up from reference TRBV30 and TRBJ1-1, is SQTIHQWPATLVQPVGSPLSLECTVEGTSNPNLYWYRQAAGRGLQLLFYSVGIGQISSEVPQNLSASRPQDRQFILSSKKLLLSDSGFYLCAWDQGGNTEAFFGQGTRLTVV.

V is TRBV2 and J is TRBJ2-7, with D maybe TRBD1 (5 bases). Germline V lookup: CDR1 SNHLY, CDR2 FYNNEI. Trimming took off 7 bases at V and 2 bases at J, with 6 bases between the two ends. This CDR3 is 11 amino acids long. The CDR3 DNA follows: TGTGCCAGCACCAGGGCCTACGAGCAGTACTTC. Its translation is CASTRAYEQYF.

V gene TRBV5-1 combines with J gene TRBJ1-1, with D possibly matching TRBD1 (6 bases). The length of the CDR3 is 14 residues. Germline V gene data show CDR1 as SGHRS and CDR2 as YFSETQ. V was clipped by 3 bases and J by 0 bases, with 9 bases between them. CDR3 in DNA: TGCGCCAGCAGCTCCGGACAGCTGAACACTGAAGCTTTCTTT. It translates to CASSSGQLNTEAFF.

The chain combines TRBV2 with TRBJ2-2; 11 positions agree with TRBD2. The CDR3 runs 21 residues. V was clipped by 6 bases and J by 1 base; unmatched bases: 19. Per the germline V gene, CDR1 is SNHLY and CDR2 is FYNNEI. The CDR3 loop reads CASRLLNPTSGKSGNTGELFF. The CDR3 DNA reads TGTGCCAGCAGGCTGCTGAACCCGACTAGCGGGAAAAGTGGGAACACCGGGGAGCTGTTTTTT.

The chain carries TRBV28 and TRBJ2-2, with 9 bases fitting TRBD2. The CDR3 covers 16 residues. Germline-derived CDR1 and CDR2 are MDHEN and SYDVKM. Losses at the gene ends were 2 bases for V and 1 base for J; bases not matched to a gene: 2. CDR3 region: CASSLQTSGNTGELFF. The DNA for the CDR3 is TGTGCCAGCAGTTTACAGACTAGCGGGAACACCGGGGAGCTGTTTTTT.

The V call is TRBV25-1, the J call TRBJ2-5; the match to TRBD2 covers 9 bases. From germline, CDR1 is MGHDK and CDR2 SYGVNS. The CDR3 consists of 15 residues. J was trimmed by 1 base and V by 8 bases; bases with no gene match: 8. The CDR3 loop is CASGNLAGSQETQYF. CDR3 sequence (DNA): TGTGCCAGCGGAAACCTAGCGGGGTCCCAAGAGACCCAGTACTTC.

The chain is built from TRBV1 and TRBJ1-2; no DNA check was done on the table's D call, TRBD1. TRBV1 is termed a pseudogene. This CDR3 comprises 16 residues. CDR3 in DNA: TGCACCAGCAGCCAAGTCCGCAGACAGGGAGACTATGGCTACACCTTC. The encoded protein is CTSSQVRRQGDYGYTF.

The chain carries TRBV6-5 and TRBJ2-3; 12 nucleotides align to TRBD2. The CDR3 has 16 amino acids. V trimming: 4 bases; J trimming: 7 bases; junction bases outside the gene matches: 9. The V gene's germline CDR1 is MNHEY and CDR2 SVGAGI. CDR3 protein: CASSSLAGGLINTQYF. The CDR3 region has the DNA TGTGCCAGCAGTTCCCTAGCGGGAGGGCTTATTAATACGCAGTATTTT.

CDR3: CASSSSLSGSSTDTQYF. As DNA, the CDR3 is TGTGCCAGCAGTTCTTCTCTGAGCGGGTCTAGCACAGATACGCAGTATTTT. The genes are TRBV13 and TRBJ2-3; D perhaps matches TRBD2 (6 bases). Trimming removed 6 bases at V and 0 bases at J, with 19 bases between. Germline V gene data show CDR1 as PRHDT and CDR2 as FYEKMQ (reference sequence). The CDR3 consists of 17 residues.

The gene calls are TRBV11-2 and TRBJ2-6; D not certain. The CDR3 runs to 13 residues. CDR1 SGHAT and CDR2 FQNNGV come from the germline V gene. V lost 10 bases and J 2 bases, leaving 9 bases between the germline ends. DNA of the CDR3: TGTGCCACCGTTTTTCCTGGGGCCAACGTCCTGACTTTC. It specifies CATVFPGANVLTF.

On this clone itself: Distinct nucleotide sequences in the sample also encode this CDR3. The gene calls are TRBV4-1 and TRBJ2-5; 9 bases match TRBD1. Germline assignment: CDR1 MGHRA and CDR2 YSYEKL. This CDR3 region has 18 residues. V was pared by 0 bases and J by 5 bases, with 13 bases of the junction left unmatched. CDR3 sequence reads: CASSQEIPGTGIGETQYF. The CDR3 DNA reads as TGCGCCAGCAGCCAAGAAATCCCCGGGACAGGGATAGGGGAGACCCAGTACTTC.

The chain recombines TRBV18 with TRBJ2-1, with 8 bases aligning to TRBD2. V lost 8 bases to trimming and J lost 4 bases; unmatched junction nucleotides: 4. Germline loops: CDR1 KGHSH, CDR2 LQKENI. This CDR3 spans 13 amino acids. The CDR3 loop is CASTAGVYNEQFF. The CDR3, as DNA: TGTGCCAGCACAGCGGGAGTGTACAATGAGCAGTTCTTC.

Remarks on this clone: Other DNA sequences in the sample encode the same CDR3. The chain recombines TRBV4-1 with TRBJ2-2; TRBD2 matches 13 bases. J gave up 5 bases and V 1 base, and 7 bases lay outside the gene matches. CDR3 length: 18 amino acids. From germline, CDR1 is MGHRA and CDR2 YSYEKL. CDR3 in amino acids: CASSQGGLAGVGTGELFF. CDR3 nucleotide sequence: TGCGCCAGCAGCCAAGGTGGACTAGCGGGAGTAGGTACCGGGGAGCTGTTTTTT.

This clone was seen only once. The chain uses TRBV5-1 and TRBJ1-1, with TRBD1 identical over 9 bases. The germline V gene encodes CDR1 SGHRS and CDR2 YFSETQ. Losses at the gene ends were 4 bases for V and 6 bases for J; bases not matched to a gene: 4. The CDR3 sequence is 13 residues long. The CDR3 bases are TGCGCCAGCAGCCCGGGACAGGGCCCTGAAGCTTTCTTT. The encoded protein is CASSPGQGPEAFF.

The chain is built from TRBV28 and TRBJ2-5; 10 bases align to TRBD1. The CDR3 totals 14 residues. CDR1 is MDHEN, CDR2 SYDVKM, per germline. The junction had 7 bases not matched to a gene; V was cut back by 7 bases and J by 5 bases. CDR3 protein: CASNSPGQGETQYF. CDR3 DNA sequence: TGTGCCAGCAATTCTCCGGGACAGGGGGAGACCCAGTACTTC.

The chain couples TRBV5-1 to TRBJ2-2; 10 bases line up with TRBD1. Per germline, CDR1 SGHRS and CDR2 YFSETQ. This CDR3 comprises 19 residues. J gave up 4 bases and V 0 bases, and 12 bases lay outside the gene matches. CDR3 bases: TGCGCCAGCAGCTTGGCCGCGACAGGGGGCGGAGAATTCACCGGGGAGCTGTTTTTT. It specifies CASSLAATGGGEFTGELFF.

J is TRBJ2-2 and V is TRBV5-1; D uncertain. Germline values: CDR1 SGHRS, CDR2 YFSETQ. The CDR3 spans 13 residues. Trimming left V 1 base short and J 7 bases short, with 8 bases between. The CDR3 DNA reads TGCGCCAGCAGCTTGACCGGCGGCGGGGAGCTGTTTTTT. It codes for CASSLTGGGELFF.

V usage is TRBV28 and J usage is TRBJ2-1; 9 nucleotides agree with TRBD2. The junction had 2 bases not matched to a gene; V was cut back by 2 bases and J by 9 bases. This CDR3 contains 13 residues. Germline lookup yields CDR1 MDHEN and CDR2 SYDVKM. The CDR3 here is CASSLKAGGEQFF. As DNA, the CDR3 is TGTGCCAGCAGTTTAAAAGCGGGAGGTGAGCAGTTCTTC.

This chain connects TRBV6-1 to TRBJ2-7, with D possibly being TRBD1 (5 bases). The germline CDR1 and CDR2 sequences are MNHNS and SASEGT. The CDR3 is made up of 11 amino acids. V lost 4 bases to trimming and J lost 7 bases, with 8 bases between them. The CDR3 is CASSVGPEQYF. DNA of the CDR3: TGTGCCAGCAGTGTGGGGCCGGAGCAGTACTTC.